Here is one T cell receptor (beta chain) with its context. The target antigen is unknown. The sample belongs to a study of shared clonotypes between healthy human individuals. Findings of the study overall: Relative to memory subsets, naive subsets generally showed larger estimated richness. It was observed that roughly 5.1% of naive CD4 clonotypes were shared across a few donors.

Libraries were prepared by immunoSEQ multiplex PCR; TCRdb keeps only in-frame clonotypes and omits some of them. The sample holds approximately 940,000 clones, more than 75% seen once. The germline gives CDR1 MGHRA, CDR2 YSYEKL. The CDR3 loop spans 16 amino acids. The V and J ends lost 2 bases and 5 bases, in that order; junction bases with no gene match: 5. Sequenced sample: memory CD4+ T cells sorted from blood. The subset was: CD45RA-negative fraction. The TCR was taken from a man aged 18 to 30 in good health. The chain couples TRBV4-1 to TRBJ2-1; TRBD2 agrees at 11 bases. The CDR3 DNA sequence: TGCGCCAGCAGCCAATACGTAGCGGGAGGGGACAATGAGCAGTTCTTC. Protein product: CASSQYVAGGDNEQFF.